This T cell receptor beta chain was retrieved from a study of CXCR3-negative and CXCR3-positive naive CD8 T cells. Libraries were UMI-labeled 5' RACE TRB cDNA. No DNA is given; TCRdb re-called the 5' RACE reads and lists each CDR3 protein once. This sample's table has around 88,000 distinct CDR3 sequences. Naivety in CD8+ T cells corresponded to a CD45RO-CCR7+CD27+CD95- phenotype. General study points: TRB CDR3s were more hydrophobic in CXCR3-positive than in CXCR3-negative naive cells. Memory CD8+ T cell repertoires were far less diverse than both naive subsets.

About this clonotype itself: Its specificity is not known.

CDR3 size: 17 residues. Germline-derived CDR1 and CDR2 are DFQATT and SNEGSKA (reference sequence). The chain carries TRBV20-1 and TRBJ2-3. Sequenced input: naive CXCR3+ CD8+ T cells from blood. Subset here: CD45RO-CCR7+CD27+CD95- naive CD8+ T cells expressing CXCR3 (TNR3+). This receptor was identified in a human donor in good health. Some clones in this sample may be carry-over from other donors' samples. CDR3 amino acids: CSARDLGDTFVADTQYF.